The source of this T cell receptor (beta chain) is a study of cytomegalovirus exposure and HLA in healthy donors. Per germline, CDR1 SGHTA and CDR2 FQGNSA. CDR3 size: 18 residues. V lost 1 base, J lost 1 base, and 16 bases lay in between. Study-wide points: Exclusion applied to some V segments, including TRBV6-2 and TRBV6-3, as they were indistinguishable.

The PCR used 60 Vbeta and 13 Jbeta primers. The protocol was immunoSEQ multiplex PCR, while the TCRdb copy is restricted to in-frame clones and leaves out a portion. This sample carries just under 95,000 clones, around 85% of them seen once, and the ten largest clones take approximately 1.2%. Concerning this clone itself: Its specificity is unknown.

Sequenced sample: PBMCs. V usage is TRBV7-2 and J usage is TRBJ2-2, with a possible D match to TRBD1 (5 bases). The clonotype comes from a girl aged 2-10 years in good health and CMV-seropositive. CDR3 DNA: TGTGCCAGCAGCTTAGTGGGGCTTCGACTGGGGAACACCGGGGAGCTGTTTTTT. This encodes CASSLVGLRLGNTGELFF.